This entry is about one T cell receptor beta chain. Its antigen remains unknown. Clones were sequenced by immunoSEQ multiplex PCR, and TCRdb holds only the in-frame ones, with some missing. The sample contains about 45,000 clones, 70% to 80% of which appear only once. Germline V gene sequence: CDR1 SGHRS, CDR2 YFSETQ. Trimming shortened V by 0 bases and J by 1 base, and 16 bases separated the two germline ends. CDR3 length: 17 residues. This sample was taken from a study of radiotherapy plus CTLA-4 blockade in lung cancer. Across the study: Among enrolled patients, roughly 17% responded and 31% achieved disease control. Findings and limits, study-wide: TCR clones from tumors expanded in blood after radiotherapy plus ipilimumab.

The study treated chemo-refractory metastatic non-small-cell lung cancer patients with focal radiation plus ipilimumab CTLA-4 blockade. This sequence joins TRBV5-1 and TRBJ1-1, with D maybe TRBD1 (6 bases). The source is a human donor with non-small cell lung cancer who had stable disease on radiotherapy plus ipilimumab. Sample: peripheral blood, taken from a patient treated with radiotherapy plus ipilimumab. CDR3 nucleotides: TGCGCCAGCAGCTTGGCAGGGGTGTCGAGAGCGAACACTGAAGCTTTCTTT. It yields the protein CASSLAGVSRANTEAFF. Together with reference TRBV5-1 and TRBJ1-1, the CDR3 gives the full variable domain: KAGVTQTPRYLIKTRGQQVTLSCSPISGHRSVSWYQQTPGQGLQFLFEYFSETQRNKGNFPGRFSGRQFSNSRSEMNVSTLELGDSALYLCASSLAGVSRANTEAFFGQGTRLTVV.